The clone carrying this TCR beta chain showed up just a few times. What it recognizes is unknown. This record comes from a study of T cell repertoires in aging, cancer and after chemotherapy. Whole-study context: Clear clonal overlap appeared across healthy donor samples taken over several months to years.

Amplification of TCR beta used genomic DNA extracted from peripheral blood. The ends were cut back, 5 bases at V and 1 base at J, with 11 bases in the middle. Germline CDR1 SGHTA, CDR2 FQGNSA. The CDR3 runs to 14 residues. Regarding the study as a whole: Age-matched healthy donors had significantly more diverse, less clonal blood TCR repertoires than untreated cancer patients.

A mixed TRB-A/B primer pool amplified rearranged TRB by multiplex touch-down PCR. TCRdb itself ran the multiplex PCR reads through MiXCR, one entry per CDR3 protein. This sample has 7,300 or so distinct CDR3 sequences, with 35% to 45% found just once. The sample consisted of blood. V usage is TRBV7-2 and J usage is TRBJ1-1; perhaps TRBD1 as D (5 bases). This receptor was taken from a human donor in good health. The CDR3 DNA is TGTGCCAGCAGCGTCACTGGGGCGAACACTGAAGCTTTCTTT. Amino acids: CASSVTGANTEAFF.